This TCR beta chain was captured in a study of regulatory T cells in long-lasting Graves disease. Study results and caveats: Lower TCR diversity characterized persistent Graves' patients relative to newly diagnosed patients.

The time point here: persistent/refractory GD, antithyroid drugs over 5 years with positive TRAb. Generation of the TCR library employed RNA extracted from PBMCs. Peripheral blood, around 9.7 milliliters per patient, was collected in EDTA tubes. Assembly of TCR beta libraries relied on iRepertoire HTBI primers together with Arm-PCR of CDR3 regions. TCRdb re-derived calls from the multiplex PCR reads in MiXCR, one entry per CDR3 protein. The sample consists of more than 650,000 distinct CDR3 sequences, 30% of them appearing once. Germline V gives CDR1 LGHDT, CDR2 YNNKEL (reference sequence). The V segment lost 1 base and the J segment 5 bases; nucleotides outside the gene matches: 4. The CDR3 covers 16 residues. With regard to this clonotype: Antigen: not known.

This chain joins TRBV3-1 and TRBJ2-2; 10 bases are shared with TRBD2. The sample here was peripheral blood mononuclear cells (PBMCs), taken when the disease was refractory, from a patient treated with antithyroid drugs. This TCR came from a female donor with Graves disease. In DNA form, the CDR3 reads TGTGCCAGCAGCCAAGCCTCGGGACTAGCGACCGGGGAGCTGTTTTTT. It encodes CASSQASGLATGELFF.